The T cell receptor (beta chain) described here comes from a study of regulatory T cells in long-lasting Graves disease. V lost 5 bases and J lost 1, with 11 bases in between. Germline lookup yields CDR1 SNHLY and CDR2 FYNNEI. The CDR3 totals 15 residues. Sequencing libraries for TCR beta were prepared with iRepertoire HTBI primers and Arm-PCR of CDR3 regions. Using its own MiXCR run on the multiplex PCR reads, TCRdb lists one record per CDR3 protein. The data hold about 500,000 distinct CDR3 sequences, with approximately 12% observed a single time. Broader study findings: TCR diversity was lower in persistent Graves' patients (versus newly diagnosed ones).

This clonotype was seen at least ten times. What it binds is not known. Time point given: newly diagnosed GD, antithyroid drugs for less than 3 months. With RNA extracted from PBMCs as input, the TCR library was made. The sample was also reused in another study, on T cells in Graves' hyperthyroidism and ophthalmopathy.

The material was peripheral blood mononuclear cells (PBMCs), obtained at new diagnosis, from a patient treated with antithyroid drugs. This clonotype was sampled from a woman in her twenties or thirties with Graves disease. The chain combines TRBV2 with TRBJ2-2; maybe TRBD1 (6 bases). The CDR3 spells CASSFRGLNTGELFF. CDR3 nucleotides: TGTGCCAGCAGTTTCAGGGGTCTGAACACCGGGGAGCTGTTTTTT.